A single sample gave rise to the 27 T cell receptor beta chains below, sequenced in a study of T-cell memory formation after mild COVID-19. From the 5' RACE reads, TCRdb called clonotypes with MiXCR, one entry per CDR3 protein. Of 400,000 or so distinct CDR3 sequences in the sample, approximately 20% were seen once. Source material: PBMCs or a T cell subset sorted from them (not recorded which). These receptors were collected from an adult woman who had mild COVID-19 (a few samples of this study predate the infection). Cell type and time point are not known.

The sample holds a few counts of this clonotype. This chain joins TRBV4-1 and TRBJ2-7; tentative D call: TRBD2 (5 bases). V lost 1 base and J lost 6, with 16 bases in between. CDR3 length equals 15 residues. In germline, CDR1 is MGHRA, CDR2 YSYEKL. The CDR3 is CASSQARTAGSEQYF. In nucleotides, the CDR3 is TGCGCCAGCAGCCAAGCTCGGACTGCTGGATCCGAGCAGTACTTC.

The chain carries TRBV10-3 and TRBJ2-1, with 11 bases lining up with TRBD2. V shed 3 bases, J shed 5 bases, and the junction held 3 bases outside the gene matches. The CDR3 length is 15 residues. Germline lookup yields CDR1 ENHRY and CDR2 SYGVKD. The CDR3 loop is CAISEQGLADNEQFF. CDR3 nucleotides: TGTGCCATCAGTGAACAGGGACTAGCGGACAATGAGCAGTTCTTC.

This clonotype showed up just a few times. The J gene is TRBJ2-2, the V gene TRBV7-9; unclear D gene. CDR1 and CDR2 (germline): SEHNR, FQNEAQ (reference sequence). The ends were cut back, 5 bases at V and 4 bases at J, with 11 bases in the middle. This CDR3 spans 14 amino acids. CDR3 sequence (DNA): TGTGCCAGCAGCGCCATGGCTGCCACCGGGGAGCTGTTTTTT. Amino acids: CASSAMAATGELFF.

This chain uses TRBV5-6 with TRBJ2-1; 8 bases are shared with TRBD1. Trimming at V came to 2 bases and at J to 3 bases, leaving 4 bases not matched to a gene. Germline V gene data show CDR1 as SGHDT and CDR2 as YYEEEE. This CDR3 has 15 residues. Written as DNA, the CDR3 is TGTGCCAGCAGCTTAAGACAGGGGATCTACAATGAGCAGTTCTTC. Its protein is CASSLRQGIYNEQFF.

The chain couples TRBV2 to TRBJ1-2; TRBD1 matches at 11 bases. The CDR3 totals 14 residues. The germline V gene encodes CDR1 SNHLY and CDR2 FYNNEI. V shed 6 bases and J 7 bases; nucleotides not matched to a gene: 7. The CDR3 region has the DNA TGTGCCAGCAGCTCGATCGGGACAGGGGGTGGCTACACCTTC. It encodes CASSSIGTGGGYTF.

This clonotype was picked up a small number of times. The chain links TRBV5-1 to TRBJ1-2; 9 bases are a match to TRBD1. J lost 4 bases, V lost 4 bases, and 11 bases had no gene match. This CDR3 is built from 16 residues. Per germline, CDR1 SGHRS and CDR2 YFSETQ. The CDR3 is CASSHGTGISPYGYTF. The CDR3 DNA is TGCGCCAGCAGCCACGGGACAGGGATTTCGCCCTATGGCTACACCTTC.

This clonotype was found a few times. The chain joins TRBV11-2 to TRBJ2-7; TRBD2 matches 7 bases. V was clipped by 5 bases and J by 3 bases; unmatched bases: 10. Per germline, CDR1 SGHAT and CDR2 FQNNGV. This CDR3 has 15 residues. CDR3 residues: CASSVGGGRGYEQYF. DNA for the CDR3: TGTGCCAGCAGCGTGGGCGGCGGGAGAGGCTACGAGCAGTACTTC.

This chain joins TRBV6-2 or TRBV6-3 and TRBJ1-5; D might be TRBD1 (6 bases). Germline V gene data show CDR1 as MNHEY and CDR2 as SVGEGT. Between the trimmed V and J ends, which lost 2 bases and 9 bases, there was a span of 17 bases. This CDR3 region has 15 residues. The CDR3 sequence is CASSYGRGGLRPQHF. CDR3 nucleotide sequence: TGTGCCAGCAGTTACGGTCGGGGGGGCCTCCGGCCCCAGCATTTT.

This clonotype has more than one count but fewer than ten. The chain recombines TRBV4-1 with TRBJ1-2; D call uncertain. V was cut by 0 bases and J by 1 base, with 6 bases left in between. Germline V gene sequence: CDR1 MGHRA, CDR2 YSYEKL. The CDR3 runs 14 residues. The CDR3 coding sequence is TGCGCCAGCAGCCAAGATCGGGTTAACTATGGCTACACCTTC. Translation: CASSQDRVNYGYTF.

This clonotype was seen more than once but under ten times. The CDR3 sequence is CSARVIQGGKRADTQYF. The CDR3 nucleotides read TGCAGTGCTAGAGTTATACAGGGGGGCAAGCGCGCAGATACGCAGTATTTT. The chain uses TRBV20-1 and TRBJ2-3; 8 nucleotides agree with TRBD1. Germline loops: CDR1 DFQATT, CDR2 SNEGSKA (reference sequence). J lost 4 bases, V lost 1 base, and 13 bases had no gene match. The CDR3 totals 17 residues.

This chain connects TRBV6-1 to TRBJ1-1; D remains ambiguous. In germline, CDR1 is MNHNS, CDR2 SASEGT. The CDR3 totals 13 residues. V was trimmed by 1 base and J by 9 bases, leaving 12 bases between them. CDR3 in DNA: TGTGCCAGCAGTGAAGGTGCGACAAGGAAAGCTTTCTTT. Its translation: CASSEGATRKAFF.

This clonotype was seen only a few times. A junction boundary mismatches the germline segment, possibly from a read error. This sequence joins TRBV7-7 and TRBJ2-3; 12 positions match TRBD2. The CDR3 has 18 residues. Germline V gene lookup returns CDR1 SSHAT and CDR2 FNYEAQ (reference sequence). The DNA for the CDR3 is TGTGCTAGCAGCTTAGGGACTAGCGGGCGATGGGACGCAGATACGCAGTATTTT. Translation gives CASSLGTSGRWDADTQYF.

The chain combines TRBV4-3 with TRBJ2-7; D gene uncertain. The germline V and J ends were trimmed by 4 bases and 7 bases, with 14 bases remaining between them. This CDR3 contains 13 residues. Germline V gene lookup returns CDR1 LGHNA and CDR2 YSLEER. The CDR3 bases are TGCGCCAGCAGCCTCCGCGAGGACGGTGAGCAGTACTTC. The encoded protein is CASSLREDGEQYF.

The gene calls are TRBV28 and TRBJ2-1; 9 bases agree with TRBD2. Looked up from germline, CDR1 is MDHEN and CDR2 is SYDVKM. V dropped 4 bases and J dropped 5; count of bases not matched to a gene: 9. CDR3 length equals 16 residues. Here the CDR3 DNA reads TGTGCCAGCAGTTCCTCCACGCGGGAGGGCCACAATGAGCAGTTCTTC. It translates to CASSSSTREGHNEQFF.

This clonotype was counted between two and nine times. CDR3 coding DNA: TGCAGCGTTGTGGCAGGAACCTACGAGCAGTACTTC. It specifies CSVVAGTYEQYF. The chain employs TRBV29-1 and TRBJ2-7; D is unclear. Germline CDR1 SQVTM, CDR2 ANQGSEA. With 4 bases removed from V and 2 bases from J, the gap between germline ends came to 9 bases. The CDR3 runs 12 residues.

V usage is TRBV20-1 and J usage is TRBJ2-1; D is uncertain. The ends were cut back, 0 bases at V and 10 bases at J, with 10 bases in the middle. Germline V CDR1 and CDR2: DFQATT, SNEGSKA (reference sequence). The CDR3 is made up of 12 amino acids. As DNA, the CDR3 is TGCAGTGCTAGAGATCTGAGTCCCGAGCAGTTCTTC. Protein: CSARDLSPEQFF.

The chain carries TRBV5-1 and TRBJ1-1, with D uncertain. This CDR3 comprises 14 residues. Germline CDR1 reads SGHRS; CDR2 reads YFSETQ. The germline V and J ends were trimmed by 4 bases and 0 bases, with 10 bases remaining between them. The CDR3 reads CASSAGDLNTEAFF. DNA for the CDR3: TGCGCCAGCAGCGCCGGGGATTTGAACACTGAAGCTTTCTTT. Full variable domain (rest looked up from reference TRBV5-1 and TRBJ1-1): KAGVTQTPRYLIKTRGQQVTLSCSPISGHRSVSWYQQTPGQGLQFLFEYFSETQRNKGNFPGRFSGRQFSNSRSEMNVSTLELGDSALYLCASSAGDLNTEAFFGQGTRLTVV.

This chain connects TRBV6-6 to TRBJ2-7, with 8 nucleotides matching TRBD2. Trimming at V came to 6 bases and at J to 2 bases, leaving 12 bases not matched to a gene. Germline V gene data show CDR1 as MNHNY and CDR2 as SVGAGI (reference sequence). There are 16 residues in the CDR3. Here the CDR3 DNA reads TGTGCCAGCAGGCCTCCCTCTAGCGGGCAAACCTACGAGCAGTACTTC. Residues: CASRPPSSGQTYEQYF.

This clonotype was seen a few times. Here the CDR3 reads CASSLRAGGAGELFF. The CDR3 DNA follows: TGCGCCAGCAGCTTGCGAGCAGGGGGAGCCGGGGAGCTGTTTTTT. This chain connects TRBV5-1 to TRBJ2-2, with TRBD1 identical over 7 bases. Germline trimming cut 1 base from V and 6 bases from J; bases unmatched to any gene: 6. Germline CDR1 SGHRS, CDR2 YFSETQ. The CDR3 totals 15 residues.

This clonotype was counted between two and nine times. The rearrangement links TRBV12-3 or TRBV12-4 to TRBJ1-1; D is undetermined. CDR3 length: 14 amino acids. With 5 bases removed from V and 5 bases from J, the gap between germline ends came to 15 bases. CDR3: CASSTSGMRTEAFF. CDR3 bases: TGTGCCAGCAGTACCTCGGGGATGCGAACTGAAGCTTTCTTT.

The chain is built from TRBV18 and TRBJ2-2, with D tentatively TRBD1 (6 bases). The V end lost 1 base, the J end lost 5 bases, and 11 bases lay between the germline ends. This CDR3 region has 15 residues. Germline loops: CDR1 KGHSH, CDR2 LQKENI. For the CDR3, the DNA is TGTGCCAGCTCACCACAGGGGGTCGGGACCGGGGAGCTGTTTTTT. Amino acid sequence: CASSPQGVGTGELFF.

This clonotype was counted many times. V is TRBV6-6 and J is TRBJ2-1; the match to TRBD2 covers 12 bases. This CDR3 is built from 16 residues. Germline V CDR1 and CDR2: MNHNY, SVGAGI (reference sequence). Unmatched junction bases numbered 7, after V lost 5 bases and J lost 5 bases. Here the CDR3 reads CASSKTSGRRNNEQFF. CDR3 sequence (DNA): TGTGCCAGCAGTAAGACTAGCGGGAGAAGGAACAATGAGCAGTTCTTC.

This chain connects TRBV7-9 to TRBJ2-1; the D gene could be TRBD1 or TRBD2 (5 bases each). This CDR3 region has 15 residues. Trimming shortened V by 5 bases and J by 8 bases, and 19 bases separated the two germline ends. CDR1 is SEHNR, CDR2 FQNEAQ, per germline (reference sequence). The CDR3 loop is CASSTPEGSTYEQFF. The CDR3 DNA reads as TGTGCCAGCAGCACACCCGAGGGGAGCACGTATGAGCAGTTCTTC.

The genes are TRBV25-1 and TRBJ1-6; perhaps TRBD1 as D (6 bases). This CDR3 comprises 17 residues. The ends were cut back, 0 bases at V and 10 bases at J, with 19 bases in the middle. The V gene's germline CDR1 is MGHDK and CDR2 SYGVNS. The CDR3 nucleotides are TGTGCCAGCAGTGAATATAAAGCCAGGGGAGCGGAATCACCCCTCCACTTT. Its protein is CASSEYKARGAESPLHF.

This clonotype was counted a few times. The chain carries TRBV15 and TRBJ2-4, with D maybe TRBD2 (5 bases). This CDR3 comprises 17 residues. V was cut by 0 bases and J by 3 bases, with 15 bases left in between. Per germline, CDR1 LNHNV and CDR2 YYDKDF (reference sequence). For the CDR3, the DNA is TGTGCCACCAGCAGAGAAGAGACCGGGGTGGTCAAAAACATTCAGTACTTC. Translated, it gives CATSREETGVVKNIQYF.

This clonotype occurred a few times. The chain employs TRBV6-6 and TRBJ1-5; a possible D gene is TRBD1 (5 bases). This CDR3 is built from 15 residues. Per the germline V gene, CDR1 is MNHNY and CDR2 is SVGAGI (reference sequence). The V gene lost 7 bases and the J gene lost 3 bases, with 16 bases spanning the gap. The CDR3 region is CASTSRGRNNQPQHF. The CDR3 nucleotides read TGTGCCAGCACTAGCCGGGGCAGAAACAATCAGCCCCAGCATTTT.

This clonotype was seen more than once but under ten times. The chain carries TRBV4-1 and TRBJ1-2; D may be TRBD1 (5 bases). The CDR3 length is 17 residues. The germline CDR1 and CDR2 sequences are MGHRA and YSYEKL. The ends were cut back, 3 bases at V and 6 bases at J, with 23 bases in the middle. The CDR3 DNA sequence: TGCGCCAGCAGCCAGAGAATAATTCGCACTCAGGGAGATGGCTACACCTTC. This sequence encodes CASSQRIIRTQGDGYTF.